This T cell receptor beta chain was sequenced for a study of blood T cell repertoires in COVID-19. Study background: Some COVID-19 samples were acute and others convalescent; all came from the United States, Italy and Spain. PBMCs, B-cell-depleted T cells, or T cells were the source of the cDNA or gDNA that made up the material.

The table lists this clone with a few counts. Some clones are missing from TCRdb's copy, which holds only in-frame ones; the method was immunoSEQ multiplex PCR. The table has about 25,000 clones, roughly 91% seen once. Germline V gives CDR1 LNHNV, CDR2 YYDKDF (reference sequence). The germline V and J ends were trimmed by 1 base and 7 bases, with 14 bases remaining between them. This CDR3 region has 15 residues. This receptor was taken from a man between 50 and 59 years old with active COVID-19. The chain joins TRBV15 to TRBJ1-5; weak D call: TRBD1 (5 bases). The sequenced material came from peripheral blood. CDR3 sequence reads: CATSRVGGRGQPQHF. CDR3 DNA: TGTGCCACCAGCAGAGTGGGGGGACGCGGGCAGCCCCAGCATTTT.